The 12 T cell receptor beta chains presented below share a single source sample, sequenced in a study of T cell responses to AZD1222 COVID-19 vaccine. Profiling relied on immunoSEQ multiplex PCR, and the TCRdb table lists in-frame clones only, not all of them. Counted here are fewer than 200,000 clones, approximately 86% occurring once; the ten biggest clones make up more than 9%. Source: peripheral blood, taken 28 days after the second AZD1222 dose. These receptors were collected from an adult who received the AZD1222 COVID-19 vaccine.

The rearrangement links TRBV19 to TRBJ2-3; D unresolved. The CDR3 has 14 residues. V lost 6 bases and J 6 bases, leaving 16 bases between the germline ends. CDR1 and CDR2 from the germline V gene are LNHDA and SQIVND (reference sequence). In DNA, the CDR3 is TGTGCCAGTAGCAACCGGGCCCCCACGGATACGCAGTATTTT. Residues: CASSNRAPTDTQYF.

V and J are TRBV7-3 and TRBJ2-7; D is uncertain. Deletions cut 1 base from V and 6 bases from J, with 10 bases between. The CDR3 totals 13 residues. Germline CDR1 is SGHTA and CDR2 is FQGTGA. CDR3 loop: CASSLSPLGEQYF. The CDR3 coding sequence is TGTGCCAGCAGCTTAAGTCCCCTGGGCGAGCAGTACTTC.

The chain couples TRBV7-2 to TRBJ2-1, with a weak D call TRBD1 (6 bases). Germline values: CDR1 SGHTA, CDR2 FQGNSA. The CDR3 has 14 residues. Deletions cut 3 bases from V and 7 bases from J, with 13 bases between. DNA of the CDR3: TGTGCCAGCAGCTTGGGTGGACAGTCTAATGAGCAGTTCTTC. Its protein product is CASSLGGQSNEQFF. Looking up the rest from reference TRBV7-2 and TRBJ2-1 gives the full variable domain: GAGVSQSPSNKVTEKGKDVELRCDPISGHTALYWYRQSLGQGLEFLIYFQGNSAPDKSGLPSDRFSAERTGGSVSTLTIQRTQQEDSAVYLCASSLGGQSNEQFFGPGTRLTVL.

The chain recombines TRBV2 with TRBJ1-5; D ambiguous. V gave up 2 bases and J gave up 10 bases, with 15 bases separating them. There are 14 residues in the CDR3. Germline CDR1 SNHLY, CDR2 FYNNEI. CDR3 sequence: CASSERWGGSPQHF. The DNA of the CDR3 is TGTGCCAGCAGTGAAAGGTGGGGAGGATCACCCCAGCATTTT.

The V gene is TRBV6-1, the J gene TRBJ1-2; possible D gene TRBD1, 5 bases. Germline lookup yields CDR1 MNHNS and CDR2 SASEGT. The CDR3 is 15 residues long. Trimming shortened V by 0 bases and J by 4 bases, and 12 bases separated the two germline ends. The CDR3 spells CASSEARQGVYGYTF. The CDR3 nucleotides read TGTGCCAGCAGTGAAGCTAGGCAGGGCGTCTATGGCTACACCTTC.

V is TRBV7-2 and J is TRBJ1-2; D might be TRBD1 (6 bases). With 1 base removed from V and 5 bases from J, the gap between germline ends came to 17 bases. The CDR3 contains 16 residues. Germline V gene data show CDR1 as SGHTA and CDR2 as FQGNSA. Written as DNA, the CDR3 is TGTGCCAGCAGCTTAGGTCAAAGGGCAGGGGATTATGGCTACACCTTC. Translation gives CASSLGQRAGDYGYTF. Combining the CDR3 with reference TRBV7-2 and TRBJ1-2 gives the whole variable domain GAGVSQSPSNKVTEKGKDVELRCDPISGHTALYWYRQSLGQGLEFLIYFQGNSAPDKSGLPSDRFSAERTGGSVSTLTIQRTQQEDSAVYLCASSLGQRAGDYGYTFGSGTRLTVV.

A few counts support this clone. The V gene is TRBV5-8, the J gene TRBJ1-2, with TRBD1 matching over 7 bases. Germline CDR1 reads SGHTS; CDR2 reads YDEGEE. The length of the CDR3 is 15 residues. The V segment lost 2 bases and the J segment 1 base; nucleotides outside the gene matches: 5. CDR3 DNA: TGTGCCAGCAGCTTCATACAGGGGCTTAACTATGGCTACACCTTC. This gives the protein CASSFIQGLNYGYTF.

The V and J genes are TRBV19 and TRBJ1-2; 8 nucleotides align to TRBD1. The length of the CDR3 is 16 residues. V lost 5 bases and J lost 2; bases outside the gene matches: 10. Germline CDR1 reads LNHDA; CDR2 reads SQIVND (reference sequence). CDR3 nucleotides: TGTGCCAGTAGTTCTCGGACAGGGCCAGTGAACTATGGCTACACCTTC. It encodes CASSSRTGPVNYGYTF.

This chain joins TRBV2 and TRBJ2-3; possible D gene TRBD2, 7 bases. The V end was cut by 4 bases, the J end by 2 bases, with 22 bases between. CDR1 SNHLY and CDR2 FYNNEI come from the germline V gene. This CDR3 region has 18 residues. The CDR3 bases are TGTGCCAGCAGTGCCGGCGGGGGCCTCATCTCATACACAGATACGCAGTATTTT. As protein: CASSAGGGLISYTDTQYF.

The chain is built from TRBV2 and TRBJ1-4; 12 bases line up with TRBD1. This CDR3 region has 15 residues. With V trimmed by 5 bases and J by 8 bases, 6 bases remained unmatched. From germline, CDR1 is SNHLY and CDR2 FYNNEI. Here the CDR3 reads CASSSGQGAREKLFF. The CDR3 nucleotides are TGTGCCAGCAGTTCGGGACAGGGGGCAAGGGAAAAACTGTTTTTT.

The J gene is TRBJ2-7, the V gene TRBV6-2 or TRBV6-3, with 10 bases that match TRBD1. The CDR3 covers 15 residues. With V trimmed by 5 bases and J by 3 bases, 7 bases remained unmatched. CDR1 is MNHEY, CDR2 SVGEGT, per germline. The CDR3 spells CASSPLGTGVYEQYF. The CDR3 DNA reads TGTGCCAGCAGTCCCTTGGGGACAGGGGTCTACGAGCAGTACTTC.

This clone was recorded once. The chain carries TRBV5-5 and TRBJ2-2; D is perhaps TRBD2 (5 bases). The length of the CDR3 is 15 residues. The V end lost 4 bases, the J end lost 4 bases, and 14 bases lay between the germline ends. Germline values: CDR1 SGHKS, CDR2 YYEKEE (reference sequence). The CDR3 protein is CASSPPEVVTGELFF. DNA of the CDR3: TGTGCCAGCAGCCCCCCGGAGGTTGTCACCGGGGAGCTGTTTTTT.